The 24 T cell receptor beta chains below were found in one sample sequenced in a study of T cells in Graves' hyperthyroidism and ophthalmopathy. Amplified TCR beta CDR3 regions came from RNA transcripts. A first-round RT-PCR of the TCR CDR3 used the HTBI primer set. From the multiplex PCR reads, TCRdb called clonotypes with MiXCR, one entry per CDR3 protein. The sample lists fewer than 550,000 distinct CDR3 sequences, about a sixth occurring once. Sequenced material: blood. The receptors shown here come from a woman aged 18-30 years with Graves' hyperthyroidism.

V usage is TRBV25-1 and J usage is TRBJ1-1, with 10 bases aligning to TRBD1. Germline V gene sequence: CDR1 MGHDK, CDR2 SYGVNS. CDR3 size: 14 residues. Trimming removed 4 bases from V and 4 bases from J; junction bases left unmatched: 3. The CDR3 protein is CASSVTGGFTEAFF. Written as DNA, the CDR3 is TGTGCCAGCAGTGTGACAGGGGGCTTCACTGAAGCTTTCTTT. Combining the CDR3 with reference TRBV25-1 and TRBJ1-1 gives the whole variable domain EADIYQTPRYLVIGTGKKITLECSQTMGHDKMYWYQQDPGMELHLIHYSYGVNSTEKGDLSSESTVSRIRTEHFPLTLESARPSHTSQYLCASSVTGGFTEAFFGQGTRLTVV.

The chain recombines TRBV6-1 with TRBJ1-1; D is ambiguous. The V gene lost 6 bases and the J gene lost 9 bases, with 17 bases spanning the gap. The CDR3 length is 13 residues. CDR1 is MNHNS, CDR2 SASEGT, per germline. The CDR3 region has the DNA TGTGCCAGCAGCCCAAGAGCCCCCCCGAAAGCTTTCTTT. Its protein product is CASSPRAPPKAFF.

The rearrangement joins TRBV20-1 to TRBJ2-7; 8 nucleotides align to TRBD2. The J segment lost 3 bases and the V segment lost 1 base, leaving 2 bases of the junction unmatched. Germline assignment: CDR1 DFQATT and CDR2 SNEGSKA (reference sequence). This CDR3 is built from 13 residues. The CDR3 loop reads CSARVAGYYEQYF. CDR3 DNA: TGCAGTGCTAGAGTAGCGGGGTACTACGAGCAGTACTTC.

The sample holds many counts of this clonotype. The chain carries TRBV29-1 and TRBJ1-1; D is uncertain. The CDR3 runs 11 residues. Germline assignment: CDR1 SQVTM and CDR2 ANQGSEA. V was clipped by 5 bases and J by 3 bases, with 7 bases between them. The chain's CDR3 is CSVILDTEAFF. CDR3 in DNA: TGCAGCGTTATTTTGGACACTGAAGCTTTCTTT.

Remarks on this clonotype: A much more abundant neighbour one base away suggests this may be a read error. The chain has TRBV7-2 and TRBJ2-3; no clear D. The CDR3 runs to 15 residues. V dropped 1 base and J dropped 1 base, with 9 bases sitting between them. Germline V gene sequence: CDR1 SGHTA, CDR2 FQGNSA. The CDR3 reads CASSLDGRGTDTQYF. The CDR3 DNA is TGTGCCAGCAGCTTAGATGGACGGGGCACAGATACGCAGTATTTT.

This clonotype was seen at least ten times. The chain has TRBV7-6 and TRBJ1-3; D not certain. This CDR3 is 16 amino acids long. Germline V gives CDR1 SGHVS, CDR2 FNYEAQ. V lost 2 bases and J lost 0, with 11 bases in between. The CDR3 loop is CASSLSSTASGNTIYF. The CDR3 nucleotides read TGTGCCAGCAGCTTATCTTCGACGGCCTCTGGAAACACCATATATTTT.

This clonotype showed up just a few times. The V and J genes are TRBV6-6 and TRBJ2-7, with 9 nucleotides matching TRBD1. V gave up 0 bases and J gave up 0 bases; unmatched junction bases: 3. In germline, CDR1 is MNHNY, CDR2 SVGAGI (reference sequence). The CDR3 covers 16 residues. DNA for the CDR3: TGTGCCAGCAGTTACTCGGCGGGACAGGGCTCCTACGAGCAGTACTTC. It specifies CASSYSAGQGSYEQYF.

This clonotype was seen at least ten times. The V and J genes are TRBV19 and TRBJ2-1; D tentatively reads TRBD1 or TRBD2 (5 bases each). Germline V gene sequence: CDR1 LNHDA, CDR2 SQIVND (reference sequence). V dropped 2 bases and J dropped 4 bases, with 15 bases sitting between them. The CDR3 sequence is 16 residues long. The CDR3 loop is CASSIRGAVGYNEQFF. The CDR3 nucleotides are TGTGCCAGTAGTATACGAGGGGCCGTAGGTTACAATGAGCAGTTCTTC.

The CDR3 loop is CASSYGGDGGQPQHF. The CDR3 nucleotides read TGTGCCAGCAGTTATGGAGGGGATGGGGGTCAGCCCCAGCATTTT. V gene TRBV6-1 combines with J gene TRBJ1-5, with a weak D call TRBD1 (5 bases). The CDR3 loop spans 15 amino acids. Germline V gene lookup returns CDR1 MNHNS and CDR2 SASEGT. V lost 5 bases, J lost 6 bases, and 17 bases lay in between.

This clonotype was observed a handful of times. The chain uses TRBV29-1 and TRBJ2-7; D possibly matches TRBD1 or TRBD2 (5 bases each). The CDR3 is 15 residues long. Germline CDR1 reads SQVTM; CDR2 reads ANQGSEA. The V end lost 4 bases, the J end lost 2 bases, and 18 bases lay between the germline ends. The CDR3 sequence: CSVGRDPSNAYEQYF. The CDR3 DNA reads TGCAGCGTTGGTCGGGACCCGAGTAACGCCTACGAGCAGTACTTC.

This chain connects TRBV10-3 to TRBJ2-1; 14 positions match TRBD2. The J segment lost 1 base and the V segment lost 1 base, leaving 6 bases of the junction unmatched. Germline-derived CDR1 and CDR2 are ENHRY and SYGVKD. This CDR3 region has 19 residues. For the CDR3, the DNA is TGTGCCATCAGTGAGTATGGGACTAGCGGGAGTTTTTCCTACAATGAGCAGTTCTTC. This sequence encodes CAISEYGTSGSFSYNEQFF.

This clonotype has just a few counts. This chain links TRBV5-4 with TRBJ2-7; D not certain. CDR1 and CDR2 (germline): SGHNT, YYREEE (reference sequence). CDR3 length: 16 residues. With 0 bases removed from V and 2 bases from J, the gap between germline ends came to 15 bases. CDR3 sequence: CASSLASEIPTYEQYF. In nucleotides, the CDR3 is TGTGCCAGCAGCTTGGCCAGTGAAATACCCACCTACGAGCAGTACTTC.

V is TRBV4-1 and J is TRBJ2-7; D is perhaps TRBD2 (5 bases). This CDR3 contains 19 residues. The V end was cut by 3 bases, the J end by 7 bases, with 31 bases between. The germline CDR1 and CDR2 sequences are MGHRA and YSYEKL. The DNA for the CDR3 is TGCGCCAGCAGCCACGTAAACCTCCGGAGTGCGGGTCTTAATCGGGAGCAGTACTTC. It encodes CASSHVNLRSAGLNREQYF.

In its sample, this clonotype was seen many times. CDR3 sequence: CASSTDPGNIQYF. The CDR3 nucleotides read TGTGCCAGCAGTACGGACCCTGGGAACATTCAGTACTTC. The chain combines TRBV2 with TRBJ2-4; D unclear. The CDR3 is 13 amino acids. V lost 5 bases, J lost 7 bases, and 12 bases lay in between. The germline V gene encodes CDR1 SNHLY and CDR2 FYNNEI.

J is TRBJ1-6 and V is TRBV27; D not resolved. The germline V and J ends were trimmed by 5 bases and 4 bases, with 12 bases remaining between them. Per the germline V gene, CDR1 is MNHEY and CDR2 is SMNVEV (reference sequence). The CDR3 is 15 amino acids. In DNA form, the CDR3 reads TGTGCCAGCAGTCCCCTCTACGGGTATAATTCACCCCTCCACTTT. Its protein product is CASSPLYGYNSPLHF.

J is TRBJ1-2 and V is TRBV10-3; possibly TRBD1 for D (6 bases). This CDR3 is built from 15 residues. V shed 4 bases and J shed 8 bases, with 20 bases lying between them. The germline CDR1 and CDR2 sequences are ENHRY and SYGVKD. The CDR3 loop reads CAISGAETGSKGYTF. The CDR3 DNA sequence: TGTGCCATCAGTGGGGCAGAAACAGGGAGTAAGGGCTACACCTTC.

The chain employs TRBV24-1 and TRBJ2-1; D might be TRBD2 (5 bases). This CDR3 is built from 13 residues. V lost 9 bases to trimming and J lost 10 bases, with 18 bases between them. CDR1 is KGHDR and CDR2 is SFDVKD in the germline V gene. CDR3 amino acids: CATGLASLREQFF. The CDR3, as DNA: TGTGCCACCGGCCTGGCTAGCCTTCGAGAGCAGTTCTTC.

This clonotype was counted many times. The genes are TRBV12-3 or TRBV12-4 and TRBJ2-2; tentatively, D is TRBD1 (6 bases). With 3 bases removed from V and 4 bases from J, the gap between germline ends came to 9 bases. The CDR3 contains 14 residues. The CDR3: CASSFGQLTGELFF. The CDR3 nucleotides read TGTGCCAGCAGTTTTGGACAGCTCACCGGGGAGCTGTTTTTT.

This clonotype appeared a few times. The rearrangement joins TRBV4-1 to TRBJ2-3; unclear D gene. The CDR3 extends over 15 amino acids. Germline V gives CDR1 MGHRA, CDR2 YSYEKL. The V and J ends lost 1 base and 3 bases respectively, with 11 bases between them. Here the CDR3 DNA reads TGCGCCAGCAGCCAAGTGGCCGGTGCAACAGATACGCAGTATTTT. Its translation is CASSQVAGATDTQYF.

The chain has TRBV5-1 and TRBJ2-5; 8 bases align to TRBD2. After removal of 3 bases from V and 4 bases from J, the junction contained 8 bases not matched to a gene. The CDR3 has 15 amino acids. Germline V gene lookup returns CDR1 SGHRS and CDR2 YFSETQ. The CDR3: CASSSPAGGSETQYF. CDR3 sequence (DNA): TGCGCCAGCAGCTCCCCGGCGGGGGGTTCAGAGACCCAGTACTTC.

The chain is built from TRBV5-1 and TRBJ1-5; unclear D gene. Germline V gives CDR1 SGHRS, CDR2 YFSETQ. The CDR3 is made up of 13 amino acids. V dropped 0 bases and J dropped 5 bases, with 6 bases sitting between them. The CDR3 DNA follows: TGCGCCAGCAGCTTGGTTTCTGATCAGCCCCAGCATTTT. This gives the protein CASSLVSDQPQHF.

This clonotype occurred many times. The chain is built from TRBV2 and TRBJ1-5, with no clear D. Germline V gives CDR1 SNHLY, CDR2 FYNNEI. With 6 bases removed from V and 2 bases from J, the gap between germline ends came to 8 bases. The CDR3 consists of 13 residues. The CDR3 loop reads CASRRVGNQPQHF. CDR3 in DNA: TGTGCCAGCAGAAGGGTTGGCAATCAGCCCCAGCATTTT.

This clonotype was seen many times. This sequence joins TRBV20-1 and TRBJ1-2; no clear D gene. The CDR3 runs 12 residues. Per germline, CDR1 DFQATT and CDR2 SNEGSKA (reference sequence). The ends were cut back, 0 bases at V and 2 bases at J, with 4 bases in the middle. The CDR3 DNA reads as TGCAGTGCTAGAGAGGGGAACTATGGCTACACCTTC. Translating gives CSAREGNYGYTF.

There are many counts of this clonotype. This chain joins TRBV11-1 and TRBJ2-1, with TRBD2 matching 12 bases. V dropped 5 bases and J dropped 8; count of bases not matched to a gene: 4. The CDR3 is 14 residues long. The germline V gene encodes CDR1 SGHAT and CDR2 FQDESV (reference sequence). The CDR3 here is CASSPGLAGDEQFF. For the CDR3, the DNA is TGTGCCAGCAGCCCGGGACTAGCGGGCGATGAGCAGTTCTTC.